This T cell receptor (beta chain) was sequenced during a study of shared clonotypes between healthy human individuals. Study-level results: The authors sampled blood alone, and tissue repertoires likely differ.

Comment on this clone: Antigen: not known.

There were no recent acute infections or vaccinations among the donors, who were healthy HIV-negative adults. The CDR3 is 16 residues long. Trimming took off 0 bases at V and 2 bases at J, with 11 bases between the two ends. The germline V gene has CDR1 SGDLS and CDR2 YYNGEE. Sequencing used immunoSEQ multiplex PCR; TCRdb keeps in-frame clones, though not all of them. This table holds 2 million to 3 million clones, approximately 93% found once. This sequence was found in a man aged 18 to 30 in good health. Some clones in this sample may be carry-over from other donors' samples. The sample was naive CD4+ T cells from PBMCs. Subset in this sample: CD45RA+ positively selected. The J gene is TRBJ2-2, the V gene TRBV9; the D gene could be TRBD1 or TRBD2 (5 bases each). The CDR3 sequence: CASSVAGTVNTGELFF. The CDR3 nucleotides read TGTGCCAGCAGCGTAGCTGGGACGGTTAACACCGGGGAGCTGTTTTTT. Drawing the rest from reference TRBV9 and TRBJ2-2, the complete variable domain is DSGVTQTPKHLITATGQRVTLRCSPRSGDLSVYWYQQSLDQGLQFLIQYYNGEERAKGNILERFSAQQFPDLHSELNLSSLELGDSALYFCASSVAGTVNTGELFFGEGSRLTVL.